The text below deals with one T cell receptor (beta chain). The antigen remains unidentified. This sample was included in a study of early T cells in non-severe SARS-CoV-2 infection. Across the study: Investigators sequenced bulk RNA drawn from unsorted whole blood, and chains remained unpaired.

cDNA molecules, individually, were tagged with unique molecular identifiers. In TCRdb, the 5' RACE reads were re-called with MiXCR into one record per CDR3 protein. The sample carries under 100,000 distinct CDR3 sequences, 9.5% to 11% recorded once. The CDR3 contains 13 residues. The V gene end was trimmed by 6 bases and the J gene end by 4 bases; junction bases not matched to a gene: 5. Germline lookup yields CDR1 MDHEN and CDR2 SYDVKM. Points from the study as a whole: The matching step, a VDJdb search, favored anti-spike CD8 responses and missed private and CD4 specificities.

Sequencing was done on a sample of whole blood. The sequence derives from an adult who was a healthcare worker with PCR-confirmed SARS-CoV-2 infection or an uninfected control (not recorded which). The J gene is TRBJ1-1, the V gene TRBV28; 7 bases line up with TRBD1. The CDR3: CASRPRTGTEAFF. CDR3 in DNA: TGTGCCAGCAGGCCACGGACAGGCACTGAAGCTTTCTTT. Drawing the rest from reference TRBV28 and TRBJ1-1, the complete variable domain is DVKVTQSSRYLVKRTGEKVFLECVQDMDHENMFWYRQDPGLGLRLIYFSYDVKMKEKGDIPEGYSVSREKKERFSLILESASTNQTSMYLCASRPRTGTEAFFGQGTRLTVV.